This TCR beta chain is from a study of blood T cell repertoires in COVID-19. For the study at large: From the United States, Italy and Spain came samples of acute and convalescent COVID-19. From T cells, B-cell-depleted T cells, or PBMCs came the material, which was cDNA or gDNA.

This CDR3 comprises 14 residues. Germline loops: CDR1 WSHSY, CDR2 SAAADI. Trimming took 3 bases from V and 6 from J, leaving 15 bases between them. Original processing methods: Scientists estimated how many nucleated cells there were by amplifying reference gene primers. Clones were sequenced by immunoSEQ multiplex PCR, and TCRdb holds only the in-frame ones, with some missing. V, J and clone size derive from that table, while D and trimming were established from the DNA sequence. This sample carries roughly 250,000 clones, around 90% of them seen once, and the ten largest clones take roughly 3.9%. This TCR was sampled from a middle-aged woman with acute or convalescent COVID-19. The sequenced material came from peripheral blood. The chain joins TRBV10-2 to TRBJ2-7; a possible D gene is TRBD2 (7 bases). The CDR3 sequence is CASSETGGGREQYV. DNA for the CDR3: TGCGCCAGCAGTGAAACTGGGGGGGGGCGCGAGCAGTACGTC.